A single sample gave rise to the 21 T cell receptor beta chains below, sequenced in a study of blood T cell repertoires in COVID-19. This table comes from immunoSEQ multiplex PCR, and its TCRdb copy is limited to in-frame clones, with some not included. The sample lists approximately 330,000 clones, around 87% occurring once. Sequenced: peripheral blood. The receptors derive from a woman in her 50s with active or convalescent COVID-19.

This clone was seen a handful of times. This chain connects TRBV30 to TRBJ2-6, with D unresolved. CDR1 is GTSNPN and CDR2 is SVGIG in the germline V gene (reference sequence). The CDR3 has 15 residues. V lost 0 bases and J 0 bases, leaving 6 bases between the germline ends. CDR3 in DNA: TGTGCCTGGAGTGTACGGGTCTCTGGGGCCAACGTCCTGACTTTC. Translated: CAWSVRVSGANVLTF.

This clone occurred a few times. The V gene is TRBV18, the J gene TRBJ2-1, with TRBD2 identical over 8 bases. The V gene's germline CDR1 is KGHSH and CDR2 LQKENI. The CDR3 has 16 residues. V shed 0 bases and J 6 bases; nucleotides not matched to a gene: 7. The CDR3 loop reads CASSPPISGMRNEQFF. CDR3 bases: TGTGCCAGCTCACCACCGATTAGCGGGATGCGCAATGAGCAGTTCTTC. The whole variable domain, filled in from reference TRBV18 and TRBJ2-1, reads NAGVMQNPRHLVRRRGQEARLRCSPMKGHSHVYWYRQLPEEGLKFMVYLQKENIIDESGMPKERFSAEFPKEGPSILRIQQVVRGDSAAYFCASSPPISGMRNEQFFGPGTRLTVL.

This chain connects TRBV5-4 to TRBJ2-1, with a weak D call TRBD2 (9 bases). The CDR3 length is 16 residues. The germline CDR1 and CDR2 sequences are SGHNT and YYREEE (reference sequence). The germline V and J ends were trimmed by 4 bases and 9 bases, with 23 bases remaining between them. This CDR3 is CASSPGGGRARVEQFF. CDR3 nucleotide sequence: TGTGCCAGCAGCCCAGGGGGCGGGAGGGCCAGAGTTGAGCAGTTCTTC.

This clone was detected only once. V is TRBV6-1 and J is TRBJ1-2; 8 nucleotides align to TRBD1. V lost 0 bases, J lost 0 bases, and 6 bases stayed unmatched. Germline V gives CDR1 MNHNS, CDR2 SASEGT. The CDR3 has 17 amino acids. The DNA for the CDR3 is TGTGCCAGCAGTGAAGCTACAGGGGGTTATTCTAACTATGGCTACACCTTC. This translates into CASSEATGGYSNYGYTF.

The chain couples TRBV7-2 to TRBJ2-5, with a tentative D call TRBD1 (6 bases). This CDR3 is 16 amino acids long. CDR1 and CDR2 from the germline V gene are SGHTA and FQGNSA. The V end was cut by 2 bases, the J end by 1 base, with 14 bases between. The CDR3 DNA follows: TGTGCCAGCAGCTTAATGGCAGGGACAATCCAAGAGACCCAGTACTTC. Protein sequence: CASSLMAGTIQETQYF. Full variable domain (rest looked up from reference TRBV7-2 and TRBJ2-5): GAGVSQSPSNKVTEKGKDVELRCDPISGHTALYWYRQSLGQGLEFLIYFQGNSAPDKSGLPSDRFSAERTGGSVSTLTIQRTQQEDSAVYLCASSLMAGTIQETQYFGPGTRLLVL.

The chain uses TRBV12-3 or TRBV12-4 and TRBJ1-6, with unresolved D. This CDR3 is built from 12 residues. The V end lost 0 bases, the J end lost 16 bases, and 10 bases lay between the germline ends. In DNA, the CDR3 is TGTGCCAGCAGTTTAGCGGCTCAGTCTCTCCACTTT. Protein: CASSLAAQSLHF.

CDR3 sequence: CASSVDRDTEAFF. The DNA of the CDR3 is TGTGCCAGTAGCGTGGACAGAGACACTGAAGCTTTCTTT. The chain carries TRBV19 and TRBJ1-1, with D tentatively TRBD1 (6 bases). Trimming cost V 6 bases and J 3 bases, with 11 bases left between them. This CDR3 contains 13 residues. Germline V lookup: CDR1 LNHDA, CDR2 SQIVND (reference sequence). Full variable domain (outside the CDR3, taken from reference TRBV19 and TRBJ1-1): DGGITQSPKYLFRKEGQNVTLSCEQNLNHDAMYWYRQDPGQGLRLIYYSQIVNDFQKGDIAEGYSVSREKKESFPLTVTSAQKNPTAFYLCASSVDRDTEAFFGQGTRLTVV.

The V call is TRBV5-4, the J call TRBJ1-5, with a weak D call TRBD1 (5 bases). Germline CDR1 SGHNT, CDR2 YYREEE (reference sequence). Trimming pared 2 bases from V and 2 bases from J, leaving 14 bases between. The CDR3 has 16 residues. Here the CDR3 reads CASSFGGGAGNQPQHF. The CDR3, as DNA: TGTGCCAGCAGCTTCGGCGGGGGAGCGGGCAATCAGCCCCAGCATTTT.

The CDR3 is CAWGTGRSYEQYF. CDR3 DNA sequence: TGTGCCTGGGGGACAGGGAGATCCTACGAGCAGTACTTC. The V and J genes are TRBV30 and TRBJ2-7; 9 positions agree with TRBD1. Losses at the gene ends were 5 bases for V and 1 base for J; bases not matched to a gene: 3. CDR3 size: 13 residues. Germline V gene data show CDR1 as GTSNPN and CDR2 as SVGIG (reference sequence). The variable domain in full, completed from reference TRBV30 and TRBJ2-7, reads SQTIHQWPATLVQPVGSPLSLECTVEGTSNPNLYWYRQAAGRGLQLLFYSVGIGQISSEVPQNLSASRPQDRQFILSSKKLLLSDSGFYLCAWGTGRSYEQYFGPGTRLTVT.

J is TRBJ1-3 and V is TRBV6-2 or TRBV6-3, with unresolved D. V was pared by 5 bases and J by 2 bases, with 19 bases between. CDR1 and CDR2 (germline): MNHEY, SVGEGT. CDR3 length: 17 amino acids. CDR3 coding DNA: TGTGCCAGCAGTCCGCCCAGCGAGAAACATACTGGAAACACCATATATTTT. This encodes CASSPPSEKHTGNTIYF.

V is TRBV5-1 and J is TRBJ2-5; TRBD2 matches at 7 bases. Germline CDR1 and CDR2: SGHRS and YFSETQ. Trimming at V came to 7 bases and at J to 5 bases, leaving 11 bases not matched to a gene. The CDR3 is 14 amino acids. The CDR3 loop reads CASGGVAGSETQYF. In DNA, the CDR3 is TGCGCCAGCGGCGGAGTAGCGGGTAGTGAGACCCAGTACTTC.

The rearrangement joins TRBV7-3 to TRBJ2-2; TRBD2 might be the D (6 bases). Per the germline V gene, CDR1 is SGHTA and CDR2 is FQGTGA. The CDR3 runs 16 residues. V was shortened by 5 bases and J by 2 bases, with 15 bases between the two germline ends. CDR3 bases: TGTGCCAGCAGCCGGGGGTTGGGGCAAAACACCGGGGAGCTGTTTTTT. This codes for CASSRGLGQNTGELFF. Based on the CDR3 plus reference TRBV7-3 and TRBJ2-2, the full variable domain is GAGVSQTPSNKVTEKGKYVELRCDPISGHTALYWYRQSLGQGPEFLIYFQGTGAADDSGLPNDRFFAVRPEGSVSTLKIQRTERGDSAVYLCASSRGLGQNTGELFFGEGSRLTVL.

The chain uses TRBV2 and TRBJ1-1; D is uncertain. This CDR3 spans 15 amino acids. V was trimmed by 7 bases and J by 3 bases, leaving 18 bases between them. Germline lookup yields CDR1 SNHLY and CDR2 FYNNEI. This chain's CDR3 is CASKKLEVVDTEAFF. CDR3 nucleotides: TGTGCCAGCAAAAAACTGGAGGTGGTGGACACTGAAGCTTTCTTT.

This chain joins TRBV11-2 and TRBJ2-7, with no clear D. The germline V gene has CDR1 SGHAT and CDR2 FQNNGV. CDR3 length: 13 residues. V lost 2 bases to trimming and J lost 4 bases, with 9 bases between them. CDR3 sequence (DNA): TGTGCCAGCAGCTTACGGTCTGTTTACGAGCAGTACTTC. This codes for CASSLRSVYEQYF.

This clone appeared a single time. The rearrangement joins TRBV30 to TRBJ2-7; TRBD2 might be the D (6 bases). Germline assignment: CDR1 GTSNPN and CDR2 SVGIG (reference sequence). V lost 0 bases and J 3 bases, leaving 12 bases between the germline ends. This CDR3 has 14 residues. For the CDR3, the DNA is TGTGCCTGGAGTGTCGGCGGGACCCTCTACGAGCAGTACTTC. Its translation: CAWSVGGTLYEQYF. The entire variable domain, with the rest obtained from reference TRBV30 and TRBJ2-7, is as follows: SQTIHQWPATLVQPVGSPLSLECTVEGTSNPNLYWYRQAAGRGLQLLFYSVGIGQISSEVPQNLSASRPQDRQFILSSKKLLLSDSGFYLCAWSVGGTLYEQYFGPGTRLTVT.

This chain joins TRBV5-4 and TRBJ1-1, with unresolved D. Trimming took 2 bases from V and 1 from J, leaving 6 bases between them. This CDR3 has 13 residues. CDR1 is SGHNT, CDR2 YYREEE, per germline (reference sequence). The DNA of the CDR3 is TGTGCCAGCAGCTTCGGTAGGAACACTGAAGCTTTCTTT. Its protein is CASSFGRNTEAFF. Looking up the rest from reference TRBV5-4 and TRBJ1-1 gives the full variable domain: ETGVTQSPTHLIKTRGQQVTLRCSSQSGHNTVSWYQQALGQGPQFIFQYYREEENGRGNFPPRFSGLQFPNYSSELNVNALELDDSALYLCASSFGRNTEAFFGQGTRLTVV.

This rearrangement joins TRBV21-1 to TRBJ2-7; TRBD2, the table's D call, lacks a check against the DNA. TRBV21-1 is flagged as a pseudogene. The CDR3 spans 17 residues. The CDR3 here is CASSKVLLAGKPYEQYF. CDR3 DNA: TGTGCCAGCAGCAAAGTTCTCCTAGCGGGGAAACCCTACGAGCAGTACTTC.

This chain connects TRBV7-9 to TRBJ2-7, with 7 bases identical to TRBD1. The CDR3 sequence is 16 residues long. The junction had 6 bases not matched to a gene; V was cut back by 1 base and J by 0 bases. Per germline, CDR1 SEHNR and CDR2 FQNEAQ (reference sequence). The CDR3 bases are TGTGCCAGCAGCTTAGGACAGGGAGTGAGCTCCTACGAGCAGTACTTC. Its protein product is CASSLGQGVSSYEQYF.

The chain is built from TRBV19 and TRBJ1-6; TRBD1 matches 8 bases. The length of the CDR3 is 15 residues. J lost 8 bases, V lost 3 bases, and 6 bases had no gene match. Germline loops: CDR1 LNHDA, CDR2 SQIVND (reference sequence). CDR3 sequence (DNA): TGTGCCAGTAGTATCCTGGACAGGGAGTATTCACCCCTCCACTTT. Translation gives CASSILDREYSPLHF.

J is TRBJ1-3 and V is TRBV7-2, with 7 bases fitting TRBD1. The CDR3 consists of 15 residues. The V and J ends lost 0 bases and 4 bases, in that order; junction bases with no gene match: 3. In germline, CDR1 is SGHTA, CDR2 FQGNSA. The CDR3 is CASSLATGSGNTIYF. The CDR3 nucleotides are TGTGCCAGCAGCTTAGCGACAGGGTCGGGAAACACCATATATTTT.

V and J are TRBV29-1 and TRBJ1-4; perhaps TRBD1 as D (6 bases). This CDR3 spans 13 amino acids. In germline, CDR1 is SQVTM, CDR2 ANQGSEA. V was pared by 6 bases and J by 5 bases, with 13 bases between. The CDR3 spells CSVAGVLNEKLFF. Here the CDR3 DNA reads TGCAGCGTCGCAGGGGTTTTAAATGAAAAACTGTTTTTT.